This T cell receptor (beta chain) was sequenced for a study of brain T cells in children with intractable seizures. In the case of this clone: Its antigen is unknown.

Sequencing was limited to surgery cases with top T cell transcript signatures in brain tissue. Pre-surgery treatment included at least one anti-epileptic drug. Clones were read by immunoSEQ multiplex PCR, and TCRdb kept only the in-frame ones, dropping some. Here the sample spans roughly 69,000 clones, 90% to 97% being singletons. Study findings and constraints: Only CDR3 sequence similarity suggested viral specificity, without known HCMV serostatus.

The length of the CDR3 is 15 residues. The V end was cut by 5 bases, the J end by 4 bases, with 18 bases between. Germline lookup yields CDR1 SGHRS and CDR2 YFSETQ. The chain employs TRBV5-1 and TRBJ1-2; maybe TRBD1 (5 bases). The sequence was collected from a boy younger than two with focal cortical dysplasia and intractable seizures. The starting material was peripheral blood, obtained at surgery. The CDR3 spells CASSVTRDSAYGYTF. CDR3 coding DNA: TGCGCCAGCAGTGTAACCAGGGATTCGGCCTATGGCTACACCTTC.